This passage covers 8 T cell receptor beta chains from one sample sequenced in a study of shared clonotypes between healthy human individuals. TCRdb's table, derived via immunoSEQ multiplex PCR, lists solely in-frame clones and lacks some. The table includes 500,000 to 550,000 clones, more than 95% detected once. Sample: naive CD4+ T cells sorted from blood. Subset noted: CD45RA+ positively selected. These receptors were obtained from a woman aged 25 to 39 in good health.

This clone appeared once. This chain connects TRBV5-4 to TRBJ2-3, with 8 bases identical to TRBD2. The CDR3 is 16 amino acids. Germline V gene data show CDR1 as SGHNT and CDR2 as YYREEE (reference sequence). V lost 5 bases, J lost 3 bases, and 11 bases stayed unmatched. The CDR3 region is CASRTDLAGRTDTQYF. DNA of the CDR3: TGTGCCAGCAGAACCGATTTAGCGGGACGGACAGATACGCAGTATTTT.

The chain is built from TRBV6-5 and TRBJ1-1; D not resolved. CDR3 length equals 13 residues. The germline CDR1 and CDR2 sequences are MNHEY and SVGAGI. V dropped 0 bases and J dropped 6 bases, with 8 bases sitting between them. In DNA, the CDR3 is TGTGCCAGCAGTTACTCCGGGGTCGCTGAAGCTTTCTTT. It codes for CASSYSGVAEAFF.

This rearrangement joins TRBV14 to TRBJ1-1; 7 bases match TRBD1. V shed 1 base and J 2 bases; nucleotides not matched to a gene: 7. The length of the CDR3 is 16 residues. The germline CDR1 and CDR2 sequences are SGHDN and FVKESK. The CDR3 loop is CASSQVFKGANTEAFF. The CDR3 DNA reads as TGTGCCAGCAGCCAAGTTTTTAAGGGGGCAAACACTGAAGCTTTCTTT.

The chain uses TRBV19 and TRBJ1-2, with a tentative D call TRBD1 (5 bases). CDR1 and CDR2 (germline): LNHDA, SQIVND (reference sequence). The CDR3 has 16 amino acids. V was shortened by 7 bases and J by 3 bases, with 21 bases between the two germline ends. CDR3 sequence: CASTPGTGVLDYGYTF. The CDR3 region has the DNA TGTGCCAGTACCCCTGGGACGGGGGTATTGGACTATGGCTACACCTTC. Full variable domain (rest looked up from reference TRBV19 and TRBJ1-2): DGGITQSPKYLFRKEGQNVTLSCEQNLNHDAMYWYRQDPGQGLRLIYYSQIVNDFQKGDIAEGYSVSREKKESFPLTVTSAQKNPTAFYLCASTPGTGVLDYGYTFGSGTRLTVV.

This clone has only one observation. CDR3 DNA: TGTGCCAGCAGCGTAGTTTCGGGAAAGACTGAGCAGTTCTTC. Translated: CASSVVSGKTEQFF. The chain employs TRBV9 and TRBJ2-1; possible D gene TRBD2, 5 bases. Trimming left V 0 bases short and J 9 bases short, with 13 bases between. CDR1 and CDR2 from the germline V gene are SGDLS and YYNGEE. The CDR3 spans 14 residues.

This chain links TRBV28 with TRBJ1-1, with 7 nucleotides matching TRBD1. V lost 5 bases to trimming and J lost 8 bases; unmatched junction nucleotides: 8. The CDR3 covers 13 residues. The germline V gene encodes CDR1 MDHEN and CDR2 SYDVKM. The CDR3 protein is CASSPTGLREAFF. As DNA, the CDR3 is TGTGCCAGCAGTCCGACAGGGCTCCGGGAAGCTTTCTTT. The whole variable domain, filled in from reference TRBV28 and TRBJ1-1, reads DVKVTQSSRYLVKRTGEKVFLECVQDMDHENMFWYRQDPGLGLRLIYFSYDVKMKEKGDIPEGYSVSREKKERFSLILESASTNQTSMYLCASSPTGLREAFFGQGTRLTVV.

V gene TRBV9 combines with J gene TRBJ1-5; D is uncertain. Germline CDR1 SGDLS, CDR2 YYNGEE. Deletions cut 3 bases from V and 4 bases from J, with 11 bases between. The CDR3 contains 14 residues. The chain's CDR3 is CASSENSANQPQHF. The CDR3 nucleotides read TGTGCCAGCAGCGAAAACAGTGCGAATCAGCCCCAGCATTTT.

J is TRBJ2-5 and V is TRBV21-1; the DNA was not compared with TRBD2, the D call given in the table. TRBV21-1 is a recognized pseudogene. The CDR3 loop spans 16 amino acids. Written as DNA, the CDR3 is TGTGCCAGCAGCAAACTGGAGGCTAGCGGCCAAGAGACCCAGTACTTC. Translation: CASSKLEASGQETQYF.